The 14 T cell receptor beta chains below were found in one sample sequenced in a study of CD4+ T cells in melanoma. Clones were sequenced by immunoSEQ multiplex PCR, and TCRdb holds only the in-frame ones, with some missing. This sample has around 110,000 clones, with around 92% found just once. The sample taken for sequencing was peripheral blood. Every receptor here comes from a human donor with melanoma.

The rearrangement joins TRBV19 to TRBJ2-2; D uncertain. CDR3 length: 15 amino acids. The ends were cut back, 0 bases at V and 1 base at J, with 6 bases in the middle. In germline, CDR1 is LNHDA, CDR2 SQIVND (reference sequence). The CDR3 is CASSIEGLNTGELFF. CDR3 nucleotides: TGTGCCAGTAGTATAGAGGGCCTGAACACCGGGGAGCTGTTTTTT.

The genes are TRBV7-9 and TRBJ2-7; TRBD2 might be the D (7 bases). The CDR3 contains 15 residues. Germline assignment: CDR1 SEHNR and CDR2 FQNEAQ (reference sequence). Trimming took off 5 bases at V and 4 bases at J, with 18 bases between the two ends. The CDR3 nucleotides are TGTGCCAGCAGCCGACCGGGGGGCTACTATTACGAGCAGTACTTC. It yields the protein CASSRPGGYYYEQYF.

The rearrangement uses TRBV11-2 and TRBJ2-4, with D perhaps given as TRBD1 or TRBD2 (6 bases each). Trimming stripped 0 bases from V and 0 bases from J, with 18 bases between. CDR1 and CDR2 from the germline V gene are SGHAT and FQNNGV. The CDR3 contains 19 residues. The CDR3 is CASSLDSRGRILAKNIQYF. In nucleotides, the CDR3 is TGTGCCAGCAGCTTAGATTCAAGGGGGAGGATCCTAGCCAAAAACATTCAGTACTTC.

DNA of the CDR3: TGTGCCAGCAGCAACCCGATGGAGGGCCCAGGAGCGCTAGGGCATCAGCCCCAGCATTTT. It specifies CASSNPMEGPGALGHQPQHF. The chain couples TRBV21-1 to TRBJ1-5. TRBV21-1 is reported as a pseudogene. The CDR3 is 20 residues long.

V is TRBV7-3 and J is TRBJ2-4; D possibly corresponds to TRBD1 (6 bases). The V gene's germline CDR1 is SGHTA and CDR2 FQGTGA. The V gene lost 5 bases and the J gene lost 7 bases, with 15 bases spanning the gap. The CDR3 is 14 amino acids. CDR3 nucleotides: TGTGCCAGCAGCCCAGGACAGAAGGGGAACATTCAGTACTTC. This codes for CASSPGQKGNIQYF.

This chain joins TRBV23-1 and TRBJ1-4; no clear D. TRBV23-1 is an ORF, with its function uncertain. The CDR3 sequence is 15 residues long. With 3 bases removed from V and 1 base from J, the gap between germline ends came to 9 bases. CDR3 region: CASSHHRGTNEKLFF. CDR3 coding DNA: TGCGCCAGCAGTCATCACCGAGGAACTAATGAAAAACTGTTTTTT.

This chain joins TRBV7-3 and TRBJ1-2; 7 bases align to TRBD1. Trimming took 5 bases from V and 8 from J; bases not matched to a gene: 11. Germline V gene lookup returns CDR1 SGHTA and CDR2 FQGTGA. The CDR3 sequence is 14 residues long. This CDR3 is CASSLHRGVEGYTF. Here the CDR3 DNA reads TGTGCCAGCAGCCTTCACAGGGGAGTGGAAGGCTACACCTTC. Complete variable domain (other parts from reference TRBV7-3 and TRBJ1-2): GAGVSQTPSNKVTEKGKYVELRCDPISGHTALYWYRQSLGQGPEFLIYFQGTGAADDSGLPNDRFFAVRPEGSVSTLKIQRTERGDSAVYLCASSLHRGVEGYTFGSGTRLTVV.

This rearrangement joins TRBV7-2 to TRBJ2-3; 10 bases fit TRBD2. CDR3 length: 15 residues. J was trimmed by 3 bases and V by 5 bases; bases with no gene match: 5. CDR1 is SGHTA and CDR2 is FQGNSA in the germline V gene. The CDR3 here is CASSPAGGATDTQYF. DNA for the CDR3: TGTGCCAGCAGCCCAGCGGGAGGGGCTACAGATACGCAGTATTTT.

This clone was seen only once. The genes are TRBV28 and TRBJ2-7; tentatively, D is TRBD1 or TRBD2 (5 bases each). Trimming took off 5 bases at V and 5 bases at J, with 19 bases between the two ends. Germline V lookup: CDR1 MDHEN, CDR2 SYDVKM. The CDR3 has 15 amino acids. The CDR3 loop reads CASSKMGERRHEQYF. CDR3 coding DNA: TGTGCCAGCAGTAAGATGGGGGAGAGGAGGCACGAGCAGTACTTC.

Only one count was recorded for this clone. This chain joins TRBV5-1 and TRBJ2-5; D gene ambiguous. V gave up 3 bases and J gave up 2 bases, with 8 bases separating them. Germline loops: CDR1 SGHRS, CDR2 YFSETQ. CDR3 length: 13 amino acids. The CDR3 DNA is TGCGCCAGCAGCTACAGCATTCAAGAGACCCAGTACTTC. Its translation: CASSYSIQETQYF.

The V gene is TRBV20-1, the J gene TRBJ1-6; D ambiguous. This CDR3 region has 10 residues. CDR1 DFQATT and CDR2 SNEGSKA come from the germline V gene (reference sequence). V dropped 3 bases and J dropped 9 bases, with 3 bases sitting between them. The CDR3 region is CSARRSPLHF. The CDR3 nucleotides read TGCAGTGCTAGGCGTTCACCCCTCCACTTT.

V and J are TRBV7-9 and TRBJ2-3; 8 bases align to TRBD1. Per germline, CDR1 SEHNR and CDR2 FQNEAQ (reference sequence). The J segment lost 6 bases and the V segment lost 1 base, leaving 6 bases of the junction unmatched. The CDR3 length is 15 residues. The CDR3 coding sequence is TGTGCCAGCAGCTTAGGGCAGGGGGCCTCCGATACGCAGTATTTT. Translating gives CASSLGQGASDTQYF.

This chain uses TRBV11-3 with TRBJ2-7, with 7 bases that match TRBD1. V lost 5 bases and J lost 6; bases outside the gene matches: 7. The length of the CDR3 is 13 residues. From germline, CDR1 is SGHNT and CDR2 YENEEA. CDR3 nucleotide sequence: TGTGCCAGCAGCACGACAGGGTACGGCGAGCAGTACTTC. Its protein product is CASSTTGYGEQYF.

The V gene is TRBV5-1, the J gene TRBJ2-3; D perhaps matches TRBD2 (6 bases). The V gene's germline CDR1 is SGHRS and CDR2 YFSETQ. V was cut by 4 bases and J by 2 bases, with 17 bases left in between. This CDR3 comprises 16 residues. This CDR3 reads CASSVGGAGFTDTQYF. DNA for the CDR3: TGCGCCAGCAGCGTGGGCGGGGCAGGTTTCACAGATACGCAGTATTTT.